The following is a T cell receptor (beta chain) sequence with its context. This CDR3 is built from 13 residues. The germline V gene has CDR1 SNHLY and CDR2 FYNNEI. Germline trimming cut 8 bases from V and 3 bases from J; bases unmatched to any gene: 2. Following RNA extraction, reverse transcription yielded cDNA that acted as the sequencing template. Method: immunoSEQ multiplex PCR; TCRdb's copy keeps in-frame clones and lacks some. The sample holds about 220,000 clones, about three fifths seen once. The sample originates from a study of CD8+ T cells in alopecia areata. Treatment of the sample: oral pan-JAK inhibitor, 5-10 mg twice daily. Peripheral blood samples and lesional scalp punch biopsies were obtained from alopecia areata patients.

This specimen was CD4+ T cells sorted from blood, taken at week 4, from a patient treated with tofacitinib. V gene TRBV2 combines with J gene TRBJ2-1; TRBD1 matches 9 bases. The origin of this receptor is a human donor with alopecia areata. The CDR3 DNA reads TGTGCCAGCGGACAGGGGCTCTACAATGAGCAGTTCTTC. It yields the protein CASGQGLYNEQFF.